A selection of T cell receptor beta chains follows, all from one sample in a study of blood T cell repertoires in COVID-19. Produced via immunoSEQ multiplex PCR; TCRdb's table is partial and in-frame only. The data hold about 89,000 clones, with 81% observed a single time. Specimen: peripheral blood. The receptors here all came from a woman older than 75 with acute or convalescent COVID-19. Both conserved end residues are part of each CDR3. A D gene is named only where the DNA matches it firmly. A row's size may be missing; if present it is once, few, many or a size class.

>TRBD1|TRBJ1-1|TRBV18|-
TGTGCCAGCTCACCACGGACAGGGGTAAACACTGAAGCTTTCTTT
CASSPRTGVNTEAFF
>TRBD1|TRBJ1-2|TRBV6-1|few
TGTGCCAGCAGTGAAGCGACAGGGAGCGATGGCTACACCTTC
CASSEATGSDGYTF
>TRBD1|TRBJ1-2|TRBV6-5|-
TGTGCAGGGGGGACAGGGAATGGCTACACCTTC
CAGGTGNGYTF
>TRBD2|TRBJ2-7|TRBV19|-
TGTGCCAGTAGAGGACTAGCGGGGAGCTCCTACGAGCAGTACTTC
CASRGLAGSSYEQYF
>-|TRBJ1-2|TRBV2|-
TGTGCCAGCAGTGAATCCTTCTCAGGTCATGGCTACACCTTC
CASSESFSGHGYTF
>TRBD2|TRBJ2-1|TRBV24-1|-
TGTGCCACCAGTGCAACTTGGGGGGGGGTTCGTAATGAGCAGTTCTTC
CATSATWGGVRNEQFF
>-|TRBJ1-1|TRBV7-2|-
TGTGCCAGCAGGGCCGGGGGGAGCAAGATGAACACTGAAGCTTTCTTT
CASRAGGSKMNTEAFF
>-|TRBJ2-5|TRBV7-8|many
TGTGCCAGCAGCTTAGCTAGGGGCCGAGAGACCCAGTACTTC
CASSLARGRETQYF
>TRBD1|TRBJ1-1|TRBV5-1|-
TGCGCCAGCAGCAACGGACAGGCGAACACTGAAGCTTTCTTT
CASSNGQANTEAFF
>-|TRBJ1-5|TRBV28|-
TGTGCCAGCAGGACAGTGAATCAGCCCCAGCATTTT
CASRTVNQPQHF
>TRBD1|TRBJ2-4|TRBV7-2|-
TGTGCCAGCAGCTTACAGGGGGCCGACATTCAGTACTTC
CASSLQGADIQYF
>-|TRBJ1-2|TRBV3-1/TRBV3-2|-
TGTGCCAGCAGCCAAGACCCTCTGGGGGGGGGCCTTAACTATGGCTACACCTTC
CASSQDPLGGGLNYGYTF
>TRBD1|TRBJ1-1|TRBV29-1|-
TGCAGCAGTAAGGGGGCTGGCACTGAAGCTTTCTTT
CSSKGAGTEAFF
>TRBD2|TRBJ2-4|TRBV3-1/TRBV3-2|-
TGTGCCAGCAGCCCCGGCCTAGCGGGGTTCTCTCCACGAAACATTCAGTACTTC
CASSPGLAGFSPRNIQYF
>-|TRBJ1-6|TRBV5-6|-
TGTGCCAGCAGCCCCTCGACAGAGAGCTCCTATAATTCACCCCTCCACTTT
CASSPSTESSYNSPLHF
>TRBD1|TRBJ2-7|TRBV5-1|few
TGCGCCAGCAGCTCGGGACAGGACGCCTACGAGCAGTACTTC
CASSSGQDAYEQYF
>-|TRBJ1-1|TRBV6-6|-
TGTGCCAGCGGCGTCAGGGCCATGAACACTGAAGCTTTCTTT
CASGVRAMNTEAFF
>-|TRBJ1-4|TRBV11-2|-
TGTGCCAGCAGCTTAGGGACAGTTGCCACTAATGAAAAACTGTTTTTT
CASSLGTVATNEKLFF
>-|TRBJ1-6|TRBV24-1|-
TGTGCCACCAGAGGCAGGGAGGGATCACCCCTCCACTTT
CATRGREGSPLHF
>TRBD2|TRBJ2-1|TRBV7-6|-
TGTGCCAGCAGCTTAGACGGGATTGGAACTAGCGGGGGAACGGACAATGAGCAGTTCTTC
CASSLDGIGTSGGTDNEQFF
>-|TRBJ1-1|TRBV6-5|-
TGTGCCAGCAGTTACAATCCAGGGTTGAACACTGAAGCTTTCTTT
CASSYNPGLNTEAFF
>-|TRBJ1-6|TRBV3-1/TRBV3-2|-
TGTGCCAGCAGCCGAGGGACCGGGACAAGGGAACCCCTCCACTTT
CASSRGTGTREPLHF
>-|TRBJ1-5|TRBV7-9|-
TGTGCCAGCAGCTTTGACGGTGAGGGCAATCAGCCCCAGCATTTT
CASSFDGEGNQPQHF
>-|TRBJ1-1|TRBV5-8|once
TGTGCCAGCAGCTTCAAAATGAACACTGAAGCTTTCTTT
CASSFKMNTEAFF
>TRBD2|TRBJ2-5|TRBV5-4|-
TGTGCCAGCTTGGTAGCGGGGTTGGGGACCCAGTACTTC
CASLVAGLGTQYF
>TRBD1|TRBJ1-2|TRBV5-1|-
TGCGCCAGCAGCTTGGGAGGGACAGGGGACTATGGCTACACCTTC
CASSLGGTGDYGYTF
>-|TRBJ1-2|TRBV6-2/TRBV6-3|-
TGTGCCAGCAGTTACCCCCTTCATGGCTACACCTTC
CASSYPLHGYTF